This note documents a single T cell receptor (beta chain) sequence. What it binds is unknown. Primers: 60 Vbeta forward and 13 Jbeta reverse. Profiled with immunoSEQ multiplex PCR; TCRdb holds only in-frame clones, not every one. The sample yields roughly 150,000 clones, around 75% seen once. These data come from a study of cytomegalovirus exposure and HLA in healthy donors. General study results and limits: Later work associated fewer than 20,000 TCR beta sequences with HLA alleles at 0.05 false discovery rate.

Germline values: CDR1 SGDLS, CDR2 YYNGEE. Unmatched junction bases numbered 7, after V lost 0 bases and J lost 7 bases. The CDR3 spans 14 residues. The sample consisted of PBMCs. This chain joins TRBV9 and TRBJ2-7; 7 bases are a match to TRBD2. The receptor comes from a man aged 18 to 29 in good health and CMV-seropositive. The CDR3 nucleotides read TGTGCCAGCAGCGTAGCGGGAGGATCAAGGGAGCAGTACTTC. This sequence encodes CASSVAGGSREQYF. The whole variable domain, remainder taken from reference TRBV9 and TRBJ2-7, is DSGVTQTPKHLITATGQRVTLRCSPRSGDLSVYWYQQSLDQGLQFLIQYYNGEERAKGNILERFSAQQFPDLHSELNLSSLELGDSALYFCASSVAGGSREQYFGPGTRLTVT.